The present TCR beta chain was sequenced within a study of T cell responses to AZD1222 COVID-19 vaccine. General study findings and limits: Clonal diversity was possibly underestimated, and the donors were mostly white British, with more females. Only after the peak T cell response were repertoires sampled.

Germline CDR1 and CDR2: SEHNR and FQNEAQ (reference sequence). Deletions cut 5 bases from V and 9 bases from J, with 19 bases between. CDR3 length: 14 amino acids. Sequencing used immunoSEQ multiplex PCR; TCRdb keeps in-frame clones, though not all of them. The profile shows approximately 150,000 clones, roughly nine tenths of them singletons. Turning to this clone: The target antigen is unknown.

The starting material was peripheral blood, obtained on day 0 of AZD1222 vaccination. This rearrangement joins TRBV7-9 to TRBJ1-2; a weak D match, TRBD1 (5 bases). This TCR was sampled from an adult in good health. This chain's CDR3 is CASSPTSGTISYTF. DNA of the CDR3: TGTGCCAGCAGCCCAACTTCCGGGACTATTAGCTACACCTTC.